This TCR beta chain is drawn from a study of shared clonotypes between healthy human individuals. Study details: Researchers assigned three CD4 naive, three CD4 memory, two CD8 naive and one CD8 memory plate to each donor.

The repertoire was sequenced with immunoSEQ multiplex PCR; TCRdb's copy has only in-frame clones and lacks some. This sample yields 2,500,000 or so clones, of which just over 90% are seen a single time; 0.14% belongs to the top ten. The sequenced material came from naive CD4+ T cells sorted from blood. Documented subset: CD45RA+ positively selected. The sequence was obtained from a man younger than 35 in good health.

The CDR3 DNA reads as TGCGCCAGCAGCTTGGAAGGGGTCTTGTCCTACGAGCAGTACTTC. Translation gives CASSLEGVLSYEQYF. V usage is TRBV5-1 and J usage is TRBJ2-7; possible D gene TRBD1, 5 bases. The CDR3 is made up of 15 amino acids. Per germline, CDR1 SGHRS and CDR2 YFSETQ. V was trimmed by 0 bases and J by 1 base, leaving 11 bases between them.